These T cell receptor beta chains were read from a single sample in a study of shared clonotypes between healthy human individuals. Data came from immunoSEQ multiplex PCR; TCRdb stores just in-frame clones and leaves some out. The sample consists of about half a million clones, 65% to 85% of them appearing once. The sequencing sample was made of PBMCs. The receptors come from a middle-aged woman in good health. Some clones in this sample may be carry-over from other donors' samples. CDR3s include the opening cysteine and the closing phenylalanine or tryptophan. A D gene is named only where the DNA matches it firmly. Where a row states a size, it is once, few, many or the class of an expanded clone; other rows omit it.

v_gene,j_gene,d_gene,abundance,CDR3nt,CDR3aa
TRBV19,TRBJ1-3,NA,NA,TGTGCCAGTACCCCTGGACGGTCCTCTGGAAACACCATATATTTT,CASTPGRSSGNTIYF
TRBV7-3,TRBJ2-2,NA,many,TGTGCCAGCAGCTTAATTGGCGGGAATTCGGGCGGGGAGCTGTTTTTT,CASSLIGGNSGGELFF
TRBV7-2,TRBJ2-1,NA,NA,TGTGCCAGCAGCTTAGGAGCGTACGAGCAGTTCTTC,CASSLGAYEQFF
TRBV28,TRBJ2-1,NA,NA,TGTGCCAGCAGTGTTATGGGGGAGTTCCGCAATGAGCAGTTCTTC,CASSVMGEFRNEQFF
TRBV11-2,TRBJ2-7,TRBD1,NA,TGTGCCAGCAGCCTACTCCGGACAGGATCCTACGAGCAGTACTTC,CASSLLRTGSYEQYF
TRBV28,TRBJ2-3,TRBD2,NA,TGTGCCAGCAGTCCCGGGGGACTAGCGGGAGGGCGGCGGTTTCGGGCGCAGTATTTT,CASSPGGLAGGRRFRAQYF
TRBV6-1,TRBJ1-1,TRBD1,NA,TGTGCCAGCAGTGAAGTGGGGACAGGGGTGAACACTGAAGCTTTCTTT,CASSEVGTGVNTEAFF
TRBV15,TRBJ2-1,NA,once,TGTGCCACCAGCAGAGCAAGAGGGGTTTCGAATGAGCAGTTCTTC,CATSRARGVSNEQFF
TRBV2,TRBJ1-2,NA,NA,TGTGCCAGTGCCGAAGCTAACTATGGCTACACCTTC,CASAEANYGYTF
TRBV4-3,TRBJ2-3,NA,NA,TGCGCCAGCAGCCAGGGGCAGACCAGGAATACGCAGTATTTT,CASSQGQTRNTQYF
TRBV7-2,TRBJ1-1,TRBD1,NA,TGTGCCAGCAGCCGAGAGGGAACAGGGGGCACTGAAGCTTTCTTT,CASSREGTGGTEAFF
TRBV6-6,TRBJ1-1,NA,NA,TGTGCCAGCAGTTATTACGTTTCCCATGGAGCTTTCTTT,CASSYYVSHGAFF
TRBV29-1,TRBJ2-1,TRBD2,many,TGCAGCGTTGAAGAGCCGACTAGCGGGAGCTCGGCGTACAATGAGCAGTTCTTC,CSVEEPTSGSSAYNEQFF
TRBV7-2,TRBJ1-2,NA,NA,TGTGCCAGCAGCTTAGCCCCTAACCGCCTACCTAACTATGGCTACACCTTC,CASSLAPNRLPNYGYTF
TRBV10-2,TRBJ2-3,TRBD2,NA,TGCGCCAGCAGTCCCAGCGGGACTAGCACAGATACGCAGTATTTT,CASSPSGTSTDTQYF
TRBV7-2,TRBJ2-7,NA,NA,TGTGCCAGCAGCCCCGGGCCGACTACCTACGAGCAGTACTTC,CASSPGPTTYEQYF
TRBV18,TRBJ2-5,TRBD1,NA,TGTGCCAGCAGGGGACAGGGCCAAGAGACCCAGTACTTC,CASRGQGQETQYF
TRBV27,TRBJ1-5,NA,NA,TGTGCCAGCAGTTGGTGGGCCTCCCGGGACACCGATCAGCCCCAGCATTTT,CASSWWASRDTDQPQHF
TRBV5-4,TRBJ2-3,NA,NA,TGTGCCAGCAGCTCGGCTACTACGCAAGATACGCAGTATTTT,CASSSATTQDTQYF
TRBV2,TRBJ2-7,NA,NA,TGTGCCAGCGGCGGGGAAGCCCCCTACGAGCAGTACTTC,CASGGEAPYEQYF
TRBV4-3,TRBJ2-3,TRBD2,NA,TGCGCCAGCAGCCAAGAAGGCGGGAGGGACACAGATACGCAGTATTTT,CASSQEGGRDTDTQYF
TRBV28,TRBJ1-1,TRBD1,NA,TGTGCCAGCAGGAGACAGGGAACAAACACTGAAGCTTTCTTT,CASRRQGTNTEAFF
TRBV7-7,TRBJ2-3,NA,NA,TGTGCTAGCAGCCGTAGCAGTATCACAGATACGCAGTATTTT,CASSRSSITDTQYF
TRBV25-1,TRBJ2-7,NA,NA,TGTGCCAGCAGCGGGGGCGGCGACGAGCAGTACTTC,CASSGGGDEQYF
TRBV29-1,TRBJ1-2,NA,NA,TGCAGCGTTGAATCAGCGGGCATCTATGGCTACACCTTC,CSVESAGIYGYTF
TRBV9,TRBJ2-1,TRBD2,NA,TGTGCCAGCGCTAAGATAGCGGGGAGCTTCTACAATGAGCAGTTCTTC,CASAKIAGSFYNEQFF